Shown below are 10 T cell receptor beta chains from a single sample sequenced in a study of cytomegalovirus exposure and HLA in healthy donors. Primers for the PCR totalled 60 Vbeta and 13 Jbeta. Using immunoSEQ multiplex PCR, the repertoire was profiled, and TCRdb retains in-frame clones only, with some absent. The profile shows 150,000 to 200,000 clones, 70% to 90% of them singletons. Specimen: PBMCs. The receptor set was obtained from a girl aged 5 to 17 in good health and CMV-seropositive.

DNA of the CDR3: TGCGCCAGCAGCACGGGGACAGGGGCACGGAATGAGCAGTTCTTC. Translated: CASSTGTGARNEQFF. The chain couples TRBV5-1 to TRBJ2-1, with 10 bases identical to TRBD1. J gave up 7 bases and V 4 bases, and 8 bases lay outside the gene matches. The CDR3 has 15 amino acids. Per the germline V gene, CDR1 is SGHRS and CDR2 is YFSETQ.

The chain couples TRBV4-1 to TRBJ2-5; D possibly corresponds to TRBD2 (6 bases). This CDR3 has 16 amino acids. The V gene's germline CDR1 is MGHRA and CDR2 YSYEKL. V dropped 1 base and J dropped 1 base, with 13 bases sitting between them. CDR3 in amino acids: CASSQVPGTLQETQYF. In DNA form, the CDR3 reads TGCGCCAGCAGCCAAGTCCCGGGGACTCTCCAAGAGACCCAGTACTTC.

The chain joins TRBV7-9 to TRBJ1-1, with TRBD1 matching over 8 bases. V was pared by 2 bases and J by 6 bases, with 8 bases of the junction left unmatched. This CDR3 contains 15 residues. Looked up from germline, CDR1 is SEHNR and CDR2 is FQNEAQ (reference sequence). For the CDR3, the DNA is TGTGCCAGCAGCTTACGCCAGGGGGCTCAGGCTGAAGCTTTCTTT. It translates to CASSLRQGAQAEAFF.

The CDR3 region is CASSQDQGYEQFF. The CDR3 DNA is TGCGCCAGCAGCCAAGATCAGGGCTATGAGCAGTTCTTC. The genes are TRBV4-1 and TRBJ2-1, with D possibly matching TRBD1 (5 bases). Between the trimmed V and J ends, which lost 0 bases and 8 bases, there was a span of 8 bases. Per the germline V gene, CDR1 is MGHRA and CDR2 is YSYEKL. The CDR3 runs to 13 residues.

In DNA, the CDR3 is TGTGCCAGCTCACCAGGGACAGGGGACAATGAGCAGTTCTTC. Translated: CASSPGTGDNEQFF. This chain uses TRBV18 with TRBJ2-1; TRBD1 agrees at 10 bases. CDR3 size: 14 residues. Germline V gene data show CDR1 as KGHSH and CDR2 as LQKENI. V was clipped by 2 bases and J by 5 bases; unmatched bases: 0.

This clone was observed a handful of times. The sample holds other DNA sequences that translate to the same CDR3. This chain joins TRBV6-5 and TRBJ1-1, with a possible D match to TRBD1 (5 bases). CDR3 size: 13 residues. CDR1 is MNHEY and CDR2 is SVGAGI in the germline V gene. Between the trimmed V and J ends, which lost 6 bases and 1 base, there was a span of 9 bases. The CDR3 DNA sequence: TGTGCCAGCAGCGAAGGACAGAACACTGAAGCTTTCTTT. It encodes CASSEGQNTEAFF.

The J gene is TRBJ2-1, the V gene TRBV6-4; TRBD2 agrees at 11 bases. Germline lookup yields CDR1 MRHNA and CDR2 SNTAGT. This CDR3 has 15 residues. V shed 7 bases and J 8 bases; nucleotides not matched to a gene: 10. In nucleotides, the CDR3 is TGTGCCAGCACCAGAACTAGCGGGGGTAGGGATGAGCAGTTCTTC. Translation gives CASTRTSGGRDEQFF.

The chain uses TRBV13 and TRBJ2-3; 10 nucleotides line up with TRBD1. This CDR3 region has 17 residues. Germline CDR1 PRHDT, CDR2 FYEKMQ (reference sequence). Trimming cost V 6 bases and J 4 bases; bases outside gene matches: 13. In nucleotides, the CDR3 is TGTGCCAGCAGTCCTAGCCGACCGGACAGGGGGGCAGATACGCAGTATTTT. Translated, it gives CASSPSRPDRGADTQYF.

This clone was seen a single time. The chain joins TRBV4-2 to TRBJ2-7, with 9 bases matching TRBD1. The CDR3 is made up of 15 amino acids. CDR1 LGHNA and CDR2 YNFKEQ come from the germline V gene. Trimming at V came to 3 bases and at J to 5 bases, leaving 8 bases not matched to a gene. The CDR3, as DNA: TGTGCCAGCAGCCAGGCCGGGACAGGGCGAGACGAGCAGTACTTC. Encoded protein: CASSQAGTGRDEQYF.

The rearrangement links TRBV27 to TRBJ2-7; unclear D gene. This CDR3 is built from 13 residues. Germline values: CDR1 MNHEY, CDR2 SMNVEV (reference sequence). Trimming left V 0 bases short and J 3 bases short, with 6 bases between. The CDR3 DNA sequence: TGTGCCAGCAGTTTATCGGTCAGCTACGAGCAGTACTTC. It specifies CASSLSVSYEQYF.